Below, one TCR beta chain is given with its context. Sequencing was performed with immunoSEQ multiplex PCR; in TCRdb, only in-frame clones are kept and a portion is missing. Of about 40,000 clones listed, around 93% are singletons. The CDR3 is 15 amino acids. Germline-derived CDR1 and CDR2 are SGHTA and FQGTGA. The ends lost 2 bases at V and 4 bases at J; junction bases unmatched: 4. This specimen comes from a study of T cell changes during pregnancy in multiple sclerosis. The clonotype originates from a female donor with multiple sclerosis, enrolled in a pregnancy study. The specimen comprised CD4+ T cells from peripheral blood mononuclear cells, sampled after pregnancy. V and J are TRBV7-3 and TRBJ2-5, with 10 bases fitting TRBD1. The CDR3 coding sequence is TGTGCCAGCAGCTTAGACAGGGGGCTGGGAGAGACCCAGTACTTC. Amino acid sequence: CASSLDRGLGETQYF.